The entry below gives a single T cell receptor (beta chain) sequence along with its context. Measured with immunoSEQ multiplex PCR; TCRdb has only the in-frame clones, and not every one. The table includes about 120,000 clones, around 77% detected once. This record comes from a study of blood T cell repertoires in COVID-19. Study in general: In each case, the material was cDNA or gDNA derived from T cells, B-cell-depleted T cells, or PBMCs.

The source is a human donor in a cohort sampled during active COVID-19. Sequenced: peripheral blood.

CDR3 in amino acids: CASSRDRLYEQYF. CDR3 DNA: TGTGCCAGCAGCCGGGACAGACTCTACGAGCAGTACTTC. The gene calls are TRBV5-5 and TRBJ2-7, with 7 positions matching TRBD1. Trimming cost V 4 bases and J 3 bases; bases outside gene matches: 4. This CDR3 region has 13 residues. Looked up from germline, CDR1 is SGHKS and CDR2 is YYEKEE (reference sequence).